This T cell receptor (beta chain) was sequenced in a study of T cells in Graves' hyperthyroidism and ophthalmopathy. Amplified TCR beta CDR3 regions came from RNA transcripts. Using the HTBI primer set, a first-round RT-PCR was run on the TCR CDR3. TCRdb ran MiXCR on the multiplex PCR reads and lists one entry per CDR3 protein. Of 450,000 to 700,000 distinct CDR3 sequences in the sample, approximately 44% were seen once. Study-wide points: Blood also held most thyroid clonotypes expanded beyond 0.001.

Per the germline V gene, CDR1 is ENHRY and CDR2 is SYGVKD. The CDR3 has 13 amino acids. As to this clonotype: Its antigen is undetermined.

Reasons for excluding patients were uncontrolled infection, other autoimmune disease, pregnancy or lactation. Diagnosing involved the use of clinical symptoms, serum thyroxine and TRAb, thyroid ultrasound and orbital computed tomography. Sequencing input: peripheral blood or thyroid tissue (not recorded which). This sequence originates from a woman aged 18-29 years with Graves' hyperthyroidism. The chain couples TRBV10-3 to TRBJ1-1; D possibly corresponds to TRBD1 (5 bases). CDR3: CARADRGDTEAFF. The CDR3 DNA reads TGTGCTAGGGCGGATAGGGGTGACACTGAAGCTTTCTTT.